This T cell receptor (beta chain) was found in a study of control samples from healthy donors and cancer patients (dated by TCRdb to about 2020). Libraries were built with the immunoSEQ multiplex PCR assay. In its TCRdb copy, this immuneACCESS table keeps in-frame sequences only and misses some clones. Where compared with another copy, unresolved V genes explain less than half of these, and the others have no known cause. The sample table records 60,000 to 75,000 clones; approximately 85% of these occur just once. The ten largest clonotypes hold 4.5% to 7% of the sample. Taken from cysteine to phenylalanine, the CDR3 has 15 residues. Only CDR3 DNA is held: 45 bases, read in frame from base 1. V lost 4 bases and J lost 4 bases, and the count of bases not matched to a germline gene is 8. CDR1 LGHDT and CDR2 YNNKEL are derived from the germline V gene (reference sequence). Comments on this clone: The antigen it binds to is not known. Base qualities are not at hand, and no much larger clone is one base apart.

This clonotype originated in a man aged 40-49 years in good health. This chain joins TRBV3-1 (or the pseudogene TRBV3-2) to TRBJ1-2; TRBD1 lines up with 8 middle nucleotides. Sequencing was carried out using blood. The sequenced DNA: TGTGCCAGCAGCCCCGTAACCGGGACAGGCTATGGCTACACCTTC. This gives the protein CASSPVTGTGYGYTF.